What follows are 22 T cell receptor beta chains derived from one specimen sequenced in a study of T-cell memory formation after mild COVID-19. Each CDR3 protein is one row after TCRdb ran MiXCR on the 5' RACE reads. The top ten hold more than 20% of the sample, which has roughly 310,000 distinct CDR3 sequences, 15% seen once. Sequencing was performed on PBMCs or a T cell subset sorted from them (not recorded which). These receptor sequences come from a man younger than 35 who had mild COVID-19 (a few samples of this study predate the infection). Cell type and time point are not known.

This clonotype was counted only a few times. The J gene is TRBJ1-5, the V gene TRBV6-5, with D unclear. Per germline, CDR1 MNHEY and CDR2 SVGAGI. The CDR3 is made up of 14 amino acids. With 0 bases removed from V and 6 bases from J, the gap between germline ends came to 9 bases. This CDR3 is CASSYSGKSQPQHF. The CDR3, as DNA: TGTGCCAGCAGTTACTCCGGGAAATCTCAGCCCCAGCATTTT.

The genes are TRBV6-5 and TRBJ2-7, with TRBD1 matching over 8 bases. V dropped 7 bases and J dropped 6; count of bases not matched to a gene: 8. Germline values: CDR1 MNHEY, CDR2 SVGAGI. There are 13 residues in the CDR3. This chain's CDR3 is CASTWTGSGEQYF. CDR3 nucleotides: TGTGCCAGCACCTGGACAGGGAGTGGCGAGCAGTACTTC.

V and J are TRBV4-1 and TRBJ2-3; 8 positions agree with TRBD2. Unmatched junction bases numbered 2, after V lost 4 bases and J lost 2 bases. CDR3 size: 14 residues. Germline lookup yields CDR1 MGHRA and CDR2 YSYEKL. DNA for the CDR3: TGCGCCAGCAGCCCCGGGGGGGACACAGATACGCAGTATTTT. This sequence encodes CASSPGGDTDTQYF.

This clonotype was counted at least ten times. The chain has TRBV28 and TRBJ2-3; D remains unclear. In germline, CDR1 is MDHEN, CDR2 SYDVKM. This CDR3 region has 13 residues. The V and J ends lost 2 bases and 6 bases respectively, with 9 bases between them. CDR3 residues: CASSLLEYDTQYF. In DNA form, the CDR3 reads TGTGCCAGCAGTTTACTAGAGTATGATACGCAGTATTTT.

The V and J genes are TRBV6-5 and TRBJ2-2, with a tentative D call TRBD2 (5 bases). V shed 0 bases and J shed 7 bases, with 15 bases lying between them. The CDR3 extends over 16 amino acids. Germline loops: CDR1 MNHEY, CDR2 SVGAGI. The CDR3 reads CASSYSTLARGGELFF. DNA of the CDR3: TGTGCCAGCAGTTACTCGACTCTAGCAAGAGGCGGGGAGCTGTTTTTT.

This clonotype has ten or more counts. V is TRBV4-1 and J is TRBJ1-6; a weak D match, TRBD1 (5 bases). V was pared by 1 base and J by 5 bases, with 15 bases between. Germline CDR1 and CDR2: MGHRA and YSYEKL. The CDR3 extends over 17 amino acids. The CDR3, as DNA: TGCGCCAGCAGCCAAGCTGGATCGGGGACCAATAATTCACCCCTCCACTTT. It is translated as CASSQAGSGTNNSPLHF.

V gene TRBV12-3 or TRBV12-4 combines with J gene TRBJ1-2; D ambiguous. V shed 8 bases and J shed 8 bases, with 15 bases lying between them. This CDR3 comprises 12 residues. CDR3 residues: CASQRPGRGYTF. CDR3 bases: TGTGCCAGCCAGAGGCCGGGGAGAGGCTACACCTTC.

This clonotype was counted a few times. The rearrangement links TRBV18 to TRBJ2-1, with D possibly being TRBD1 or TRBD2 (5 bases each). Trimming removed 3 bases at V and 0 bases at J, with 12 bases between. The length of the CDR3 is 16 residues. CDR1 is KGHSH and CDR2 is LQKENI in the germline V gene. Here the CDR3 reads CASSPGRSFSYNEQFF. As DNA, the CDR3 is TGTGCCAGCTCACCGGGACGTAGCTTCTCCTACAATGAGCAGTTCTTC.

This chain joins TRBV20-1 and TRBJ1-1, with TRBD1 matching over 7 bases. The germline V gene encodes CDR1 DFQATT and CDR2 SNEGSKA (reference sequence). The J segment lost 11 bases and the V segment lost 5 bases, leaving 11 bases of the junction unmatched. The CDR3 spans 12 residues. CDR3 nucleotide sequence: TGCAGTGCTCGGGAGGGGGCTGTTGGGGCTTTCTTT. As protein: CSAREGAVGAFF.

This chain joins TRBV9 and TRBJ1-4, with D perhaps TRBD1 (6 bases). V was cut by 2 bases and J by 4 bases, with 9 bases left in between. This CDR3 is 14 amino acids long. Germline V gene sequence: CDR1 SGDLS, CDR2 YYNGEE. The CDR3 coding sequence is TGTGCCAGCAGCGTGGGGGGCTTTAATGAAAAACTGTTTTTT. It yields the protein CASSVGGFNEKLFF.

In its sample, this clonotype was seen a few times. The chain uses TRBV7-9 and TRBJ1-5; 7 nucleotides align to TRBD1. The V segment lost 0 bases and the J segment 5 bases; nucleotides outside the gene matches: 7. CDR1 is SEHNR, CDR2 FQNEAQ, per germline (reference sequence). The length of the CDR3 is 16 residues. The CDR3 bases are TGTGCCAGCAGCTTAGCGACAGGGCGCGTCGATCAGCCCCAGCATTTT. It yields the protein CASSLATGRVDQPQHF.

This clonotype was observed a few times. This CDR3 is CASSYSAYQPQHF. CDR3 DNA: TGTGCCAGCAGTTACTCAGCCTATCAGCCCCAGCATTTT. This chain uses TRBV6-5 with TRBJ1-5; D unclear. Germline lookup yields CDR1 MNHEY and CDR2 SVGAGI. The CDR3 sequence is 13 residues long. The V gene lost 0 bases and the J gene lost 5 bases, with 5 bases spanning the gap.

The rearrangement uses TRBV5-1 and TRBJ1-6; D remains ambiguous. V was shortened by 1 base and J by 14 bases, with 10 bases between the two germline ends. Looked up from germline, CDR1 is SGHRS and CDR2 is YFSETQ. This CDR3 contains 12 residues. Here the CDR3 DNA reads TGCGCCAGCAGCTTGCCTGGGTCATCCCTCCACTTT. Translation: CASSLPGSSLHF.

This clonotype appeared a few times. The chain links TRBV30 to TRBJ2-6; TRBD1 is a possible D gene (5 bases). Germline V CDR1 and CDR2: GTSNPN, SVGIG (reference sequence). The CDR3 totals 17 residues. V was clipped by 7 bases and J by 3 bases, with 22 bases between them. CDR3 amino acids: CASFRDRVGVGANVLTF. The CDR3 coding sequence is TGTGCCTCGTTCAGAGACAGAGTAGGAGTTGGGGCCAACGTCCTGACTTTC.

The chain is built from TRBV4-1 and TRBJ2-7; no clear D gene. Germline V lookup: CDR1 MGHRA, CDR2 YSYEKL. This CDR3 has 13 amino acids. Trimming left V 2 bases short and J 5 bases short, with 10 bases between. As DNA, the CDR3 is TGCGCCAGCAGCCAACCGAATGGGGACGAGCAGTACTTC. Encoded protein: CASSQPNGDEQYF.

The CDR3 DNA is TGTGCCAGCAGTCCAGAAATTACAGGGGCAGGCAATGAGCAGTTCTTC. As protein: CASSPEITGAGNEQFF. The chain couples TRBV27 to TRBJ2-1, with 7 bases that match TRBD1. CDR1 is MNHEY and CDR2 is SMNVEV in the germline V gene (reference sequence). The trim removed 5 bases at V and 6 bases at J, leaving 13 bases unmatched. The CDR3 has 16 amino acids.

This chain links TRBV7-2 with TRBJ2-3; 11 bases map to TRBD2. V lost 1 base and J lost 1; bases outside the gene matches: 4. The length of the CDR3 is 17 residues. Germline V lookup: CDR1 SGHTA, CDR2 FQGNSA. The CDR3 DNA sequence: TGTGCCAGCAGCTTAGTAGCGGGGGGGCTGGGCACAGATACGCAGTATTTT. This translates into CASSLVAGGLGTDTQYF.

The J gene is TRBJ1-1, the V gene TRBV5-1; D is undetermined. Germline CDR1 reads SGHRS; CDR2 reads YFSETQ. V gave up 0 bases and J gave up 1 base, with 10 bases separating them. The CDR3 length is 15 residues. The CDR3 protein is CASSLAMLSNTEAFF. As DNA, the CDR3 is TGCGCCAGCAGCTTGGCAATGCTATCGAACACTGAAGCTTTCTTT.

CDR3 DNA: TGTGCCAGCAGCTTGGGGCTAGCGGTGATCCAAGAGACCCAGTACTTC. Its translation: CASSLGLAVIQETQYF. The J gene is TRBJ2-5, the V gene TRBV7-9; TRBD2 aligns across 7 bases. Germline V gene lookup returns CDR1 SEHNR and CDR2 FQNEAQ (reference sequence). This CDR3 comprises 16 residues. With 3 bases clipped from V and 1 base from J, the junction kept 8 bases outside the gene matches.

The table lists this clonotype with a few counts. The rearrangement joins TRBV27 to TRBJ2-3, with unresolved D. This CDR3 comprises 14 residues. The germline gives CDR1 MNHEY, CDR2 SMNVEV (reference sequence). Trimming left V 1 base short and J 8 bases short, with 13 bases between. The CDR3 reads CASSLYGMVGTQYF. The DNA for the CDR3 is TGTGCCAGCAGTTTATACGGTATGGTCGGTACGCAGTATTTT.

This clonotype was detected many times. This chain's CDR3 is CASSESRGWQTRYGYTF. The CDR3 nucleotides are TGTGCCAGCAGTGAGTCTAGGGGATGGCAGACTCGCTATGGCTACACCTTC. The chain carries TRBV2 and TRBJ1-2; maybe TRBD1 (5 bases). This CDR3 has 17 amino acids. CDR1 and CDR2 (germline): SNHLY, FYNNEI. Between the trimmed V and J ends, which lost 3 bases and 4 bases, there was a span of 21 bases.

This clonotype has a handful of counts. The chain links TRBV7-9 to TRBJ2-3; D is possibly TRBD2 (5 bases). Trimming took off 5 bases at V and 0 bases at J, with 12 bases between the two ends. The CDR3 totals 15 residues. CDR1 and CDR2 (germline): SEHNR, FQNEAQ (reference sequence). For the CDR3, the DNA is TGTGCCAGCAGCCCCCGGGGTTTTAGCACAGATACGCAGTATTTT. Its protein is CASSPRGFSTDTQYF. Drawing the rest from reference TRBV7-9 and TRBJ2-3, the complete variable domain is DTGVSQNPRHKITKRGQNVTFRCDPISEHNRLYWYRQTLGQGPEFLTYFQNEAQLEKSRLLSDRFSAERPKGSFSTLEIQRTEQGDSAMYLCASSPRGFSTDTQYFGPGTRLTVL.